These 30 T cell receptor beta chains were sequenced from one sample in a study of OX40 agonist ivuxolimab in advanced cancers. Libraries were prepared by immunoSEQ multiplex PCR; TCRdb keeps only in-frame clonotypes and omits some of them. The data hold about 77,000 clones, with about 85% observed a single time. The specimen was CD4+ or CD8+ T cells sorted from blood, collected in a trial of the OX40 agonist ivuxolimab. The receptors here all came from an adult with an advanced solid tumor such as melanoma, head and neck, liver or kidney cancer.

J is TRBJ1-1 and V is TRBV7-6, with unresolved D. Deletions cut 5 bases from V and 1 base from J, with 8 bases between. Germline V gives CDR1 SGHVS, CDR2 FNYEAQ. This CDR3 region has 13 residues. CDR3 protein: CASSPKANTEAFF. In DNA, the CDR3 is TGTGCCAGCAGCCCTAAAGCGAACACTGAAGCTTTCTTT.

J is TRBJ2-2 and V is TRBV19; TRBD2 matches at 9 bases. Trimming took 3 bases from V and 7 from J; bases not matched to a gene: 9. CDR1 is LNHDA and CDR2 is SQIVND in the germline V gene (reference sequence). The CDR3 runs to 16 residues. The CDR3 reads CASSMMAGGPIGELFF. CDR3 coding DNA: TGTGCCAGTAGTATGATGGCGGGGGGGCCGATCGGGGAGCTGTTTTTT.

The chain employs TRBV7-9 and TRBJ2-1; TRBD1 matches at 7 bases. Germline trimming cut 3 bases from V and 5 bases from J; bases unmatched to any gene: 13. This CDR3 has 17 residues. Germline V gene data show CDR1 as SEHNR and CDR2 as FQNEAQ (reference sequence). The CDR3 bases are TGTGCCAGCAGCTTGTGGCAGGGGGACGCTGGCGACAATGAGCAGTTCTTC. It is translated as CASSLWQGDAGDNEQFF.

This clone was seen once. The CDR3 sequence is CASSRDSRGSPLHF. The DNA for the CDR3 is TGTGCCAGCAGCCGGGACAGCAGGGGTTCACCCCTCCACTTT. The chain employs TRBV25-1 and TRBJ1-6; 7 bases line up with TRBD1. Looked up from germline, CDR1 is MGHDK and CDR2 is SYGVNS. The trim removed 6 bases at V and 9 bases at J, leaving 8 bases unmatched. This CDR3 spans 14 amino acids.

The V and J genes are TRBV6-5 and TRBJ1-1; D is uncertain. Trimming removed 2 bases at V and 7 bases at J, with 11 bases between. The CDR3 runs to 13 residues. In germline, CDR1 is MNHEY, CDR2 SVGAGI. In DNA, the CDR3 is TGTGCCAGCAGTTACCCCGGGTTCGGTGAAGCTTTCTTT. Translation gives CASSYPGFGEAFF.

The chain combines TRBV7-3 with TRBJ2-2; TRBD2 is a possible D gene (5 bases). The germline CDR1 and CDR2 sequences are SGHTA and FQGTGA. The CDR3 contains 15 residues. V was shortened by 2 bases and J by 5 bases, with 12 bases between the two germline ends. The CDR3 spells CASSLSAGQTGELFF. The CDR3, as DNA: TGTGCCAGCAGCTTATCGGCGGGTCAAACCGGGGAGCTGTTTTTT.

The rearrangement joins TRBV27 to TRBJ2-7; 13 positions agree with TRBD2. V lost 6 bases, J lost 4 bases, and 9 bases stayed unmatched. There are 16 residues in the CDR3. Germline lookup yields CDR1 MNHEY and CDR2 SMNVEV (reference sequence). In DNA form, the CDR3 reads TGTGCCAGCAGCCCCCGGACTAGCGGGAGTTTATACGAGCAGTACTTC. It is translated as CASSPRTSGSLYEQYF.

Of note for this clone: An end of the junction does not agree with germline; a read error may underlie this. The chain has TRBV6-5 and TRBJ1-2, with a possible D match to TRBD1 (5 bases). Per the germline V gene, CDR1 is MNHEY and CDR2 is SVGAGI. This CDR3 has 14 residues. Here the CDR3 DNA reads TGTGTCAGCAGTGAAGACGGGGGGGGCTATGGCTACACCTTC. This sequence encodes CVSSEDGGGYGYTF.

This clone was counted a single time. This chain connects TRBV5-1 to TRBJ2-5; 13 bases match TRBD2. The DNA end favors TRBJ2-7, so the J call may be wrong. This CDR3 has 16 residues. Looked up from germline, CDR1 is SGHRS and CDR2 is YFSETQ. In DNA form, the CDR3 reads TGCGCCAGCAGCCCCCAGGGACTAGCGGGGACCTACGAGCAGTACTTC. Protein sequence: CASSPQGLAGTYEQYF.

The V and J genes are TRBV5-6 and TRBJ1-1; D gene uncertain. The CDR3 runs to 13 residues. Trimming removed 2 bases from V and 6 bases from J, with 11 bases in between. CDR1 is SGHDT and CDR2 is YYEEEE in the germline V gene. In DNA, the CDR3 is TGTGCCAGCAGCTTCGGAATGGGTGCTGAAGCTTTCTTT. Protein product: CASSFGMGAEAFF.

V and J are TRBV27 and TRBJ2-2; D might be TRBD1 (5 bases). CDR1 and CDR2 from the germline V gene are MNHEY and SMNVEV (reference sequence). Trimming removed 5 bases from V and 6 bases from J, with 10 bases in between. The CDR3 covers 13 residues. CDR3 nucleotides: TGTGCCAGCAGTAAACAGGTACCCGGGGAGCTGTTTTTT. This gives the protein CASSKQVPGELFF.

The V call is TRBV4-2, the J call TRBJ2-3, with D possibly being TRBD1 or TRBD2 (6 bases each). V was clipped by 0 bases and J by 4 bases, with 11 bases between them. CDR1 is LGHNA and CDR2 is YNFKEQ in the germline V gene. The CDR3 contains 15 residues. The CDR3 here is CASSQDGRGADTQYF. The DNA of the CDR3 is TGTGCCAGCAGCCAAGATGGAAGGGGGGCAGATACGCAGTATTTT.

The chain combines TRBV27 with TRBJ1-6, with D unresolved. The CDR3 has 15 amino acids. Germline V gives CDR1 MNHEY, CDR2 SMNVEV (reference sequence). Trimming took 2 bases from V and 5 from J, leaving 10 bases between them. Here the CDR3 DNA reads TGTGCCAGCAGTTTACAAACAATCAATAATTCACCCCTCCACTTT. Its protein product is CASSLQTINNSPLHF.

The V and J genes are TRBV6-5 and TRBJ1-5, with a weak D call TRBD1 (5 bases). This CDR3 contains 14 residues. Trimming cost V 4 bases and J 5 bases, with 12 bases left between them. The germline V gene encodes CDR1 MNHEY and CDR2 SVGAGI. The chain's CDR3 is CASSLTRDHQPQHF. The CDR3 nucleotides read TGTGCCAGCAGTTTGACCCGGGACCATCAGCCCCAGCATTTT.

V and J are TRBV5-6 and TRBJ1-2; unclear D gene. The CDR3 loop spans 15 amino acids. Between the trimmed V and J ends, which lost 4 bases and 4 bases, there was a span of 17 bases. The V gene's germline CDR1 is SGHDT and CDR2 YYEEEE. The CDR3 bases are TGTGCCAGCAGCCCAGACACAATGATCAGCTATGGCTACACCTTC. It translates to CASSPDTMISYGYTF.

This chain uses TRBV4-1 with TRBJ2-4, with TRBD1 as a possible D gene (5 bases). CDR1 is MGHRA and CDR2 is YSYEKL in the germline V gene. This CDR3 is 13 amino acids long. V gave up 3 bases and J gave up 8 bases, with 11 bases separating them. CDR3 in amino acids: CASSQQGRDIQYF. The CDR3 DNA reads TGCGCCAGCAGCCAGCAGGGTAGAGACATTCAGTACTTC.

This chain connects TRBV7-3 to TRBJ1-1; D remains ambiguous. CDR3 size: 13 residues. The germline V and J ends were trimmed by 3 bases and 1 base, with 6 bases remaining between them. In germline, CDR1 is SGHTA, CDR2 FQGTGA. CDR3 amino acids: CASSFGWNTEAFF. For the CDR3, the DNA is TGTGCCAGCAGCTTCGGATGGAACACTGAAGCTTTCTTT.

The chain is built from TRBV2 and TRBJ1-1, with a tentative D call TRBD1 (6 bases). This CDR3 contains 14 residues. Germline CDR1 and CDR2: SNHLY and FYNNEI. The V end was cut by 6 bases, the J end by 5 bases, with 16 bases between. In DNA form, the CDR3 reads TGTGCCAGCAGCCGATCGACAGGCCGGACTGAAGCTTTCTTT. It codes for CASSRSTGRTEAFF.

The CDR3 coding sequence is TGTGCCAGCAGCTGGACTAGCGGGAGCGAGCAGTACTTC. Protein: CASSWTSGSEQYF. The V gene is TRBV7-3, the J gene TRBJ2-7; 13 bases map to TRBD2. The trim removed 4 bases at V and 6 bases at J, leaving 0 bases unmatched. Looked up from germline, CDR1 is SGHTA and CDR2 is FQGTGA. The CDR3 contains 13 residues.

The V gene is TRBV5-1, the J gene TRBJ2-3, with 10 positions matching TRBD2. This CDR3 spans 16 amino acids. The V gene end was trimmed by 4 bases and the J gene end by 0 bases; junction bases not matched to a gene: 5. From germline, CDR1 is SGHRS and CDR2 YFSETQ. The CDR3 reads CASSQGLAESTDTQYF. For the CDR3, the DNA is TGCGCCAGCAGCCAAGGACTAGCGGAGAGCACAGATACGCAGTATTTT.

The CDR3 DNA is TGTGCCAGCAGTGACAGGGCCCCCGGTGGGGCCAACGTCCTGACTTTC. Translated: CASSDRAPGGANVLTF. This chain joins TRBV6-4 and TRBJ2-6; unclear D gene. The V gene lost 2 bases and the J gene lost 3 bases, with 11 bases spanning the gap. The CDR3 has 16 residues. Germline V lookup: CDR1 MRHNA, CDR2 SNTAGT.

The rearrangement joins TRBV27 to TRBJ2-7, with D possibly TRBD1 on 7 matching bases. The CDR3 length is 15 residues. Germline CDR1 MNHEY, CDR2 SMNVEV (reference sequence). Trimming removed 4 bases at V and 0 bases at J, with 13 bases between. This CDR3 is CASSSRGVGSYEQYF. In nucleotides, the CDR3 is TGTGCCAGCAGTTCCAGGGGGGTGGGCTCCTACGAGCAGTACTTC.

CDR3 nucleotides: TGTGCCAGCAGCTACGTTAGTGGGCAAGAGACCCAGTACTTC. Its protein product is CASSYVSGQETQYF. The chain employs TRBV7-9 and TRBJ2-5; no firm D call. CDR1 and CDR2 (germline): SEHNR, FQNEAQ (reference sequence). V lost 4 bases and J 2 bases, leaving 11 bases between the germline ends. The CDR3 totals 14 residues.

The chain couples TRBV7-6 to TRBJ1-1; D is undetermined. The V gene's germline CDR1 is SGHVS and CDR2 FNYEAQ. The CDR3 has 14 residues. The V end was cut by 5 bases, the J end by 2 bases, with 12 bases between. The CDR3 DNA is TGTGCCAGCAGCGATTCCCTATATAACACTGAAGCTTTCTTT. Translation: CASSDSLYNTEAFF.

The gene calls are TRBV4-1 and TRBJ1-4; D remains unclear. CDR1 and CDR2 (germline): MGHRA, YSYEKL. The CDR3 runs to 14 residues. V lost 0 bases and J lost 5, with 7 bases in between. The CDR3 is CASSQDWGNEKLFF. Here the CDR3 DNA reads TGCGCCAGCAGCCAAGATTGGGGAAATGAAAAACTGTTTTTT.

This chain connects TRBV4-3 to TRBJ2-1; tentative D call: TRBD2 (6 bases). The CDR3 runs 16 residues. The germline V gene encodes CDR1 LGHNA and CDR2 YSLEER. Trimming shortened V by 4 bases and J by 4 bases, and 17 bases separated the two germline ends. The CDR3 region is CASSPIAGFSYNEQFF. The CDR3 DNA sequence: TGCGCCAGCAGCCCAATTGCGGGGTTTTCGTACAATGAGCAGTTCTTC.

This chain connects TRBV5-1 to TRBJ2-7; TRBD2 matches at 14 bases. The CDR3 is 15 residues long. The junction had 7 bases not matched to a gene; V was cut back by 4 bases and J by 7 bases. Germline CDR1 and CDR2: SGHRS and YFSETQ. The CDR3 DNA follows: TGCGCCAGCAGCCGGGGACTAGCGGGAGCTCAGGAGCAGTACTTC. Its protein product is CASSRGLAGAQEQYF.

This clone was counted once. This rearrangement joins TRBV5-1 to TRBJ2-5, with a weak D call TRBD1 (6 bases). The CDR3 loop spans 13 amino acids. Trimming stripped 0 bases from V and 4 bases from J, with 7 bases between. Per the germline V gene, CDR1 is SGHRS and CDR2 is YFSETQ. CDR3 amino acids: CASSLGRGETQYF. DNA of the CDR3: TGCGCCAGCAGCTTGGGCAGGGGAGAGACCCAGTACTTC.

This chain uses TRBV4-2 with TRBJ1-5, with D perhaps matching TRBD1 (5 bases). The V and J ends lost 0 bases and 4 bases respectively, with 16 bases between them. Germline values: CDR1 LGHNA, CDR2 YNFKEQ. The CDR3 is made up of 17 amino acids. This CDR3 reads CASSQDTWGRGNQPQHF. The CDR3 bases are TGTGCCAGCAGCCAAGACACGTGGGGCCGTGGGAATCAGCCCCAGCATTTT.

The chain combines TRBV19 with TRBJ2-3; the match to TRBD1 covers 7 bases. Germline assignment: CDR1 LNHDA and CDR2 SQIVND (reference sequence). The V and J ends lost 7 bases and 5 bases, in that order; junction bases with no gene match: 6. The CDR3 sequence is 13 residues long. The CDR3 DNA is TGTGCCAGTACCCCCGACAGGGAAGATACGCAGTATTTT. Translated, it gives CASTPDREDTQYF.